These T cell receptor beta chains were read from a single sample in a study of breast tumors, draining lymph nodes, adjacent tissues. TCRdb re-called the multiplex PCR reads through MiXCR, storing one row per CDR3 protein. The sample records around 250,000 distinct CDR3 sequences, under 35% being singletons. The source material was axillary lymph node tissue. These receptors were obtained from a female donor with breast cancer. Some clones in this sample may be carry-over from other donors' samples. The CDR3 runs from the conserved cysteine through the conserved F or W. D genes are given only for firm matches. Size is omitted from some rows. Given values are once, few, many or a class for expanded clones.

d_gene	v_gene	len	abundance	j_gene	CDR3nt	CDR3aa
TRBD2	TRBV24-1	18	.	TRBJ2-1	TGTGCCACCAGTGATCGGGGGACTAGCGGGAGGCGCCTCTGGGAGCAGTTCTTC	CATSDRGTSGRRLWEQFF
TRBD1	TRBV7-8	16	many	TRBJ1-2	TGTGCCAGCAGCTTAGACTTCGGGACAGGGACATACGGCTACACCTTC	CASSLDFGTGTYGYTF
TRBD1	TRBV29-1	16	once	TRBJ2-2	TGCAGCGTTGAATGTAAATCAAGACAGGGCCCCGGGGAGCTGTTTTTT	CSVECKSRQGPGELFF
TRBD2	TRBV7-3	17	.	TRBJ2-5	TGTGCCAGCAGCGCATGGGGCGGACTAGCGGAACAAGAGACCCAGTACTTC	CASSAWGGLAEQETQYF
TRBD1	TRBV12-3/TRBV12-4	15	.	TRBJ1-2	TGTGCCAGCAGTTACATTCCAGGGGGCGCGTCTGGAAACACCTTC	CASSYIPGGASGNTF
.	TRBV5-6	14	many	TRBJ1-2	TGTGCCAGCAGCTTGCAGATCCCTAACTATGGCTACACCTTC	CASSLQIPNYGYTF
TRBD2	TRBV7-9	16	.	TRBJ2-2	TGTGCCAGCAGCCTGCGCTTAGCGGGAGGAGCCGGGGAGCTGTTTTTT	CASSLRLAGGAGELFF
.	TRBV15	12	.	TRBJ1-1	TGTGCCACCAGCAGAGAGGGGGCGGAAGCTTTCTTT	CATSREGAEAFF
.	TRBV28	14	few	TRBJ1-4	TGTGCCAGCAGTTTCGGGCTTTCGAATGAAAAACTGTTTTTT	CASSFGLSNEKLFF
.	TRBV2	13	many	TRBJ2-2	TGTGCCAGCAGTGAAGTTGGCCTGGGGGAGCTGTTTTTT	CASSEVGLGELFF
.	TRBV19	14	many	TRBJ1-2	TGTGCCAGTACGAAAGGGGTGGGTAACTATGGCTACACCTTC	CASTKGVGNYGYTF
.	TRBV10-3	15	many	TRBJ2-2	TGTGCCATCAGTGAGCGGGGGACAAACACCGGGGAGCTGTTTTTT	CAISERGTNTGELFF
TRBD2	TRBV14	17	many	TRBJ2-1	TGTGCCAGCAGCCAACGGACTAGCGGGAGCTCCTACAATGAGCAGTTCTTC	CASSQRTSGSSYNEQFF
TRBD2	TRBV2	15	many	TRBJ2-3	TGTGCCAGCAGTGAATATAGCGGGAGTGGAAATACGCAGTATTTT	CASSEYSGSGNTQYF
TRBD2	TRBV7-2	15	few	TRBJ2-7	TGTGCCAGCAGCTTAGCGGGGACTAGCAACCACGAGCAGCACTTC	CASSLAGTSNHEQHF
TRBD2	TRBV5-5	16	.	TRBJ2-2	TGTGCCAGCAGCGGACTCCCGGGACTACCGACCGGGGAGCTGTTTTTT	CASSGLPGLPTGELFF